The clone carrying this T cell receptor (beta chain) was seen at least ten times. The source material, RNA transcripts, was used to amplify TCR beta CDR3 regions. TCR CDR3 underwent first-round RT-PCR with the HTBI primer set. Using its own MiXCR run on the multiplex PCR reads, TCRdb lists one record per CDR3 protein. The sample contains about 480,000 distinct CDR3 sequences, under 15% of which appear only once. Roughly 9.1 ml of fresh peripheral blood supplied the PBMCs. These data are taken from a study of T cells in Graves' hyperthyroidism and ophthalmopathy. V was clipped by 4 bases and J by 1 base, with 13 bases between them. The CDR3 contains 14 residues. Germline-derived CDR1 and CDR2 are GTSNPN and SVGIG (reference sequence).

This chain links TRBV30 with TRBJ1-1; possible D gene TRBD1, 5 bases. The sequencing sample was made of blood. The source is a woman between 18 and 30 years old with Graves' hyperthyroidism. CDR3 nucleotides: TGTGCCTGGACTTTGACAGTCACGAACACTGAAGCTTTCTTT. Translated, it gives CAWTLTVTNTEAFF. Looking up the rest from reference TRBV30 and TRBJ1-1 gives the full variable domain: SQTIHQWPATLVQPVGSPLSLECTVEGTSNPNLYWYRQAAGRGLQLLFYSVGIGQISSEVPQNLSASRPQDRQFILSSKKLLLSDSGFYLCAWTLTVTNTEAFFGQGTRLTVV.